The rows below give T cell receptor beta chains drawn from one sample of a study of blood T cell repertoires in COVID-19. The table came from immunoSEQ multiplex PCR; TCRdb's copy has only in-frame clones and leaves some out. The table includes 400,000 to 550,000 clones, 85% to 90% detected once. Material for sequencing was peripheral blood. The receptors come from a woman aged 25 to 45 with acute or convalescent COVID-19. CDR3s leave out the opening cysteine and the closing phenylalanine or tryptophan. Only part of the rows carry a size: once, few, many, or a class if the clone is expanded.

j_gene: TRBJ2-7
v_gene: TRBV30
abundance: .
CDR3aa: AWSKSGNYEQY

j_gene: TRBJ2-7
v_gene: TRBV4-1
abundance: .
CDR3aa: ASSQRVTGSSSYEQY

j_gene: TRBJ1-2
v_gene: TRBV5-1
abundance: .
CDR3aa: ASSDTPGGSNYGYT

j_gene: TRBJ2-3
v_gene: TRBV13
abundance: .
CDR3aa: ASGGAGGLTSTDTQY

j_gene: TRBJ1-5
v_gene: TRBV2
abundance: once
CDR3aa: ASKDTGGDQPQH

j_gene: TRBJ1-5
v_gene: TRBV15
abundance: .
CDR3aa: ATSRDLGNQPQH

j_gene: TRBJ2-2
v_gene: TRBV12-5
abundance: once
CDR3aa: ASGLFLAGVTGELF

j_gene: TRBJ2-2
v_gene: TRBV2
abundance: .
CDR3aa: ASSDARAQAGELF

j_gene: TRBJ2-1
v_gene: TRBV7-3
abundance: .
CDR3aa: ASSFDRGDEQF

j_gene: TRBJ1-5
v_gene: TRBV15
abundance: .
CDR3aa: ATSIPNGQGNQPQH

j_gene: TRBJ2-3
v_gene: TRBV6-1
abundance: once
CDR3aa: ASSDRTSGSTDTQY

j_gene: TRBJ1-5
v_gene: TRBV2
abundance: .
CDR3aa: ASSEGHQGYQPQH

j_gene: TRBJ1-4
v_gene: TRBV15
abundance: .
CDR3aa: ATSSGNRANEKLF

j_gene: TRBJ2-3
v_gene: TRBV7-3
abundance: .
CDR3aa: ASSLMGGRTDTQY

j_gene: TRBJ2-1
v_gene: TRBV18
abundance: .
CDR3aa: ASSPDEGEQF

j_gene: TRBJ1-2
v_gene: TRBV5-1
abundance: .
CDR3aa: ASSLDSLNYGYT

j_gene: TRBJ1-2
v_gene: TRBV5-6
abundance: .
CDR3aa: ASSQDSNYGYT

j_gene: TRBJ2-1
v_gene: TRBV7-2
abundance: once
CDR3aa: ASSLVGGAHNEQF

j_gene: TRBJ2-6
v_gene: TRBV6-2/TRBV6-3
abundance: .
CDR3aa: ASSFRVGANVLT

j_gene: TRBJ2-7
v_gene: TRBV6-2/TRBV6-3
abundance: .
CDR3aa: ASSYVGQSSYEQY

j_gene: TRBJ2-1
v_gene: TRBV6-2/TRBV6-3
abundance: .
CDR3aa: ASSYSSGGPGEQF

j_gene: TRBJ2-2
v_gene: TRBV4-1
abundance: .
CDR3aa: ASSQQAGGPYTGELF

j_gene: TRBJ2-7
v_gene: TRBV3-1/TRBV3-2
abundance: .
CDR3aa: ASSRGGQGDYEQY

j_gene: TRBJ2-7
v_gene: TRBV12-3/TRBV12-4
abundance: .
CDR3aa: ASRTGGYEQY

j_gene: TRBJ2-7
v_gene: TRBV5-4
abundance: .
CDR3aa: ASSLGGRAGEQY

j_gene: TRBJ2-7
v_gene: TRBV19
abundance: .
CDR3aa: AKTGSHEQY

j_gene: TRBJ1-2
v_gene: TRBV3-1/TRBV3-2
abundance: .
CDR3aa: ASSQEPGKVSGYT

j_gene: TRBJ2-7
v_gene: TRBV19
abundance: .
CDR3aa: ASSPEIPYEQY

j_gene: TRBJ2-7
v_gene: TRBV2
abundance: many
CDR3aa: ASSVGQGGDEQY

j_gene: TRBJ2-2
v_gene: TRBV6-5
abundance: .
CDR3aa: ASSPQGAMSGELF

j_gene: TRBJ2-7
v_gene: TRBV7-9
abundance: .
CDR3aa: ASSPTGDGLMQY

j_gene: TRBJ2-5
v_gene: TRBV2
abundance: once
CDR3aa: ASSPKGETQY

j_gene: TRBJ2-5
v_gene: TRBV11-2
abundance: .
CDR3aa: ASSLVVSGDETQY

j_gene: TRBJ1-1
v_gene: TRBV9
abundance: .
CDR3aa: ASSWGHQNTEAF

j_gene: TRBJ1-5
v_gene: TRBV7-2
abundance: .
CDR3aa: ASSGPRTGPRPQH

j_gene: TRBJ2-4
v_gene: TRBV2
abundance: .
CDR3aa: ASRGRVEGREAKNIQY

j_gene: TRBJ2-7
v_gene: TRBV27
abundance: .
CDR3aa: ASSLSSPGLPSYEQY

j_gene: TRBJ1-5
v_gene: TRBV14
abundance: .
CDR3aa: ASSQTYRDREDQPQH

j_gene: TRBJ2-3
v_gene: TRBV9
abundance: .
CDR3aa: ASSVVGLAGGSDTQY

j_gene: TRBJ2-3
v_gene: TRBV7-7
abundance: few
CDR3aa: ASRPQGINTDTQY

j_gene: TRBJ1-2
v_gene: TRBV19
abundance: .
CDR3aa: ASTATGFGYT

j_gene: TRBJ1-5
v_gene: TRBV20-1
abundance: .
CDR3aa: SASRWDKRRNQPQH